A single T cell receptor beta chain is shown here with its context. Per the germline V gene, CDR1 is MNHEY and CDR2 is SMNVEV (reference sequence). The CDR3 covers 15 residues. The ends lost 8 bases at V and 9 bases at J; junction bases unmatched: 13. These data originate in a study of OX40 agonist ivuxolimab in advanced cancers. Repertoires were generated with immunoSEQ multiplex PCR, while TCRdb's copy carries only in-frame clones and drops some. The table records 75,000 or so clones, roughly 81% of them present only once. The sequence was obtained from an adult with an advanced solid tumor such as melanoma, head and neck, liver or kidney cancer. The sample consisted of CD4+ or CD8+ T cells sorted from blood, taken in a trial of the OX40 agonist ivuxolimab. This chain connects TRBV27 to TRBJ2-1, with 10 bases identical to TRBD1. The CDR3 DNA is TGTGCCAGCCGGGGACAGGGGCGGGGTAGGGGTGAGCAGTTCTTC. Its protein is CASRGQGRGRGEQFF.